What follows are 6 T cell receptor beta chains derived from one specimen sequenced in a study of blood T cells in healthy people across ages. The use of a sample-barcoded 5' primer and a J-beta primer mix characterized a second PCR of about 6 to 12 cycles. TCRdb called the 5' RACE reads again in MiXCR, with one record for every CDR3 protein. Among hundreds of thousands of distinct CDR3 sequences, 58% were seen once, and the ten largest hold roughly 22%. The sample taken for sequencing was blood. These receptors all stem from a man younger than 40 in good health.

The V and J genes are TRBV2 and TRBJ2-1; 7 nucleotides match TRBD1. The J call could be wrong; TRBJ2-7 is a better fit for the DNA end. The CDR3 totals 14 residues. Germline V gives CDR1 SNHLY, CDR2 FYNNEI. The CDR3 DNA sequence: TGTGCCAGCAGTGAAAAGGGGGCCAGGTACGAGCAGTACTTC. It is translated as CASSEKGARYEQYF.

This clonotype was seen more than once but under ten times. The rearrangement joins TRBV5-1 to TRBJ1-2; 12 nucleotides agree with TRBD1. J was trimmed by 8 bases and V by 3 bases; bases with no gene match: 5. This CDR3 has 14 amino acids. Germline V gene sequence: CDR1 SGHRS, CDR2 YFSETQ. The CDR3 region is CASSSGQGAEGYTF. The CDR3 DNA follows: TGCGCCAGCAGCTCGGGACAGGGGGCGGAAGGCTACACCTTC.

This chain uses TRBV2 with TRBJ1-5, with TRBD1 matching 9 bases. From germline, CDR1 is SNHLY and CDR2 FYNNEI. The CDR3 loop spans 14 amino acids. The V and J ends lost 6 bases and 1 base, in that order; junction bases with no gene match: 1. Here the CDR3 DNA reads TGTGCCAGCAGGGACAGGGGCAGCAATCAGCCCCAGCATTTT. This translates into CASRDRGSNQPQHF. Supplemented by reference TRBV2 and TRBJ1-5, the full variable domain reads EPEVTQTPSHQVTQMGQEVILRCVPISNHLYFYWYRQILGQKVEFLVSFYNNEISEKSEIFDDQFSVERPDGSNFTLKIRSTKLEDSAMYFCASRDRGSNQPQHFGDGTRLSIL.

The J gene is TRBJ2-7, the V gene TRBV27; D is unclear. The CDR3 sequence is 16 residues long. Trimming left V 11 bases short and J 0 bases short, with 23 bases between. The germline CDR1 and CDR2 sequences are MNHEY and SMNVEV (reference sequence). DNA of the CDR3: TGTGCCTGCCACCGACGTATCCTATTCCACTCCTACGAGCAGTACTTC. Translating gives CACHRRILFHSYEQYF.

The chain combines TRBV9 with TRBJ1-5, with unresolved D. CDR3 size: 13 residues. Germline CDR1 and CDR2: SGDLS and YYNGEE. V was pared by 7 bases and J by 2 bases, with 10 bases between. This chain's CDR3 is CASSDGGNQPQHF. CDR3 DNA sequence: TGTGCCAGCTCGGACGGCGGCAATCAGCCCCAGCATTTT.

The V call is TRBV7-9, the J call TRBJ2-7; 7 bases fit TRBD2. Germline loops: CDR1 SEHNR, CDR2 FQNEAQ (reference sequence). This CDR3 has 12 residues. Germline trimming cut 5 bases from V and 5 bases from J; bases unmatched to any gene: 3. The CDR3: CASSQRGNEQYF. CDR3 in DNA: TGTGCCAGCAGCCAGCGGGGAAACGAGCAGTACTTC.